This TCR beta chain came from a study of T cell repertoires in cytomegalovirus infection. V lost 1 base, J lost 1 base, and 0 bases stayed unmatched. The CDR3 totals 16 residues. Germline values: CDR1 SGHAT, CDR2 FQNNGV. This clonotype was seen more than once but under ten times. The antigen is unknown. MiXCR, applied by TCRdb to the reads, yields one record per CDR3 protein. This table has some 320,000 distinct CDR3 sequences, 25% to 35% appearing once. The chain couples TRBV11-2 to TRBJ2-2; 10 nucleotides agree with TRBD2. The sample was cultured PBMCs, taken from culture after CMV antigen stimulation. This TCR was recovered from a human donor in good health (CMV status not recorded). Some clones in this sample may be carry-over from other donors' samples. The CDR3 is CASSLGLAGNTGELFF. The CDR3 DNA is TGTGCCAGCAGCTTAGGACTAGCGGGGAACACCGGGGAGCTGTTTTTT.